Listed below are T cell receptor beta chains from one sample, sequenced in a study of T cell responses to AZD1222 COVID-19 vaccine. Assay used: immunoSEQ multiplex PCR; TCRdb lists only in-frame clones, some missing. The sample lists 90,000 to 150,000 clones; about 91% were seen once. Source: peripheral blood, taken on day 0 of AZD1222 vaccination. These receptors all come from an adult in good health. Each CDR3 is given with its conserved first and last residue. D genes are given only for firm matches. Size is omitted from some rows. Given values are once, few, many or a class for expanded clones.

d_call	clone_size	cdr3_length	j_call	v_call	cdr3_aa	cdr3_nt
-	few	14	TRBJ1-1	TRBV2	CASSTQQGNTEAFF	TGTGCCAGCAGCACTCAACAGGGGAACACTGAAGCTTTCTTT
-	-	12	TRBJ1-6	TRBV28	CASSPPGTTLHF	TGTGCCAGCAGTCCACCCGGGACAACGCTCCACTTT
-	-	14	TRBJ1-2	TRBV10-3	CAISTGYGVDGYTF	TGTGCCATCAGCACAGGGTACGGAGTCGATGGCTACACCTTC
-	-	11	TRBJ2-1	TRBV5-6	CASSRESEQFF	TGTGCCAGCAGCAGGGAAAGTGAGCAGTTCTTC
-	-	13	TRBJ2-2	TRBV2	CASRDTLDGELFF	TGTGCCTCAAGGGACACCCTGGACGGGGAGCTGTTTTTT
TRBD1	-	15	TRBJ1-4	TRBV6-5	CATMAGQGGTEKLFF	TGTGCCACCATGGCAGGACAGGGTGGGACTGAAAAACTGTTTTTT
TRBD1	-	14	TRBJ1-4	TRBV20-1	CSASGTGGNEKLFF	TGCAGTGCTAGTGGGACAGGGGGAAATGAAAAACTGTTTTTT
-	-	15	TRBJ2-3	TRBV9	CASTAGGGVTDTQYF	TGTGCCAGCACCGCCGGTGGGGGCGTCACAGATACGCAGTATTTT
-	-	13	TRBJ1-4	TRBV5-4	CASSLIPNEKLFF	TGTGCCAGCAGCTTGATACCTAATGAAAAACTGTTTTTT
-	-	14	TRBJ1-4	TRBV18	CASSLQTTNEKLFF	TGTGCCAGCTCACTACAGACAACTAATGAAAAACTGTTTTTT
-	-	16	TRBJ1-6	TRBV6-5	CASSYSKSGVDSPLHF	TGTGCCAGCAGTTACTCGAAGTCTGGGGTCGATTCACCCCTCCACTTT
-	-	14	TRBJ2-1	TRBV18	CASSPGATSNEQFF	TGTGCCAGCTCACCAGGAGCAACCAGCAATGAGCAGTTCTTC
-	-	17	TRBJ2-6	TRBV19	CASSTRHRNSGANVLTF	TGTGCCAGTAGTACTCGGCACAGAAACTCTGGGGCCAACGTCCTGACTTTC
TRBD1	-	14	TRBJ1-2	TRBV11-2	CASSPGQGYYGYTF	TGTGCCAGCAGCCCGGGACAGGGGTACTATGGCTACACCTTC
-	-	15	TRBJ2-7	TRBV19	CASSIAWQGSYEQYF	TGTGCCAGTAGTATCGCCTGGCAGGGCTCCTACGAGCAGTACTTC
-	-	18	TRBJ1-3	TRBV9	CASSVAHAAEPSGNTIYF	TGTGCCAGCAGCGTGGCCCATGCGGCAGAACCCTCTGGAAACACCATATATTTT
-	-	14	TRBJ1-3	TRBV19	CASMRGTTGNTIYF	TGTGCCAGTATGCGGGGGACAACTGGAAACACCATATATTTT
TRBD1	-	14	TRBJ1-1	TRBV9	CASSVGQGNTEAFF	TGTGCCAGCAGCGTAGGACAGGGGAACACTGAAGCTTTCTTT
TRBD2	-	16	TRBJ2-5	TRBV5-1	CASSSGASGGLGTQYF	TGCGCCAGCAGCTCAGGAGCTAGCGGGGGTTTAGGGACCCAGTACTTC
TRBD1	-	16	TRBJ1-2	TRBV27	CASSLRQGGQYYGYTF	TGTGCCAGCAGTTTACGCCAGGGGGGACAGTACTATGGCTACACCTTC
-	-	15	TRBJ1-4	TRBV27	CASSSPASPNEKLFF	TGTGCCAGCAGTTCCCCGGCCTCCCCTAATGAAAAACTGTTTTTT
-	-	16	TRBJ1-2	TRBV7-7	CASSLLLTDPYYGYTF	TGTGCCAGCAGCTTACTCCTCACCGACCCATACTATGGCTACACCTTC
TRBD1	-	17	TRBJ1-6	TRBV25-1	CASSDVGGTGGNSPLHF	TGTGCCAGCAGTGACGTAGGGGGTACAGGGGGGAATTCACCCCTCCACTTT
-	once	16	TRBJ2-2	TRBV13	CASSEDRERGPGELFF	TGTGCCAGCAGCGAGGACAGGGAGCGGGGCCCCGGGGAGCTGTTTTTT
-	-	15	TRBJ1-2	TRBV5-1	CASSQDSLAPYGYTF	TGCGCCAGCAGCCAGGACTCCCTGGCCCCCTATGGCTACACCTTC
TRBD2	-	14	TRBJ2-1	TRBV7-3	CASSLNRGGNEQFF	TGTGCCAGCAGCTTAAATCGCGGGGGCAATGAGCAGTTCTTC
TRBD2	-	20	TRBJ2-1	TRBV20-1	CSASPAVRTQAGGRPNEQFF	TGCAGTGCTAGTCCGGCCGTCCGGACGCAGGCGGGGGGGCGGCCCAATGAGCAGTTCTTC
-	once	14	TRBJ1-1	TRBV7-9	CASSLEAGSSEAFF	TGTGCCAGCAGCTTAGAGGCAGGGAGCTCTGAAGCTTTCTTT
TRBD1	-	15	TRBJ1-1	TRBV7-2	CASSLGAGGAVEAFF	TGTGCCAGCAGCTTAGGCGCAGGGGGCGCGGTTGAAGCTTTCTTT
-	-	14	TRBJ2-7	TRBV11-2	CASSRGRGAYEQYF	TGTGCCAGCAGTCGAGGTCGAGGGGCGTACGAGCAGTACTTC
TRBD1	-	15	TRBJ1-2	TRBV9	CASSISGTGGNGYTF	TGTGCCAGCAGCATATCCGGGACAGGGGGAAACGGCTACACCTTC
TRBD2	-	16	TRBJ2-1	TRBV10-3	CAISESGLAGLDEQFF	TGTGCCATCAGTGAGTCTGGACTAGCGGGGTTGGATGAGCAGTTCTTC
-	-	16	TRBJ1-2	TRBV18	CASSPRTEQAIYGYTF	TGTGCCAGCTCACCACGGACAGAACAAGCGATCTATGGCTACACCTTC
TRBD1	-	15	TRBJ2-5	TRBV27	CASSRDRVSGETQYF	TGTGCCAGCAGCCGGGACAGGGTGTCAGGAGAGACCCAGTACTTC
-	-	14	TRBJ2-5	TRBV2	CASSGQTRGETQYF	TGTGCCAGCAGCGGACAGACCCGCGGGGAGACCCAGTACTTC
TRBD1	-	15	TRBJ1-2	TRBV4-3	CASSQERGDREGYTF	TGCGCCAGCAGCCAAGAGAGGGGGGACAGGGAAGGCTACACCTTC
-	-	20	TRBJ2-4	TRBV6-2/TRBV6-3	CASSYSSGGSYGATKNIQYF	TGTGCCAGCAGTTACTCGAGTGGGGGTTCTTATGGGGCCACCAAAAACATTCAGTACTTC
-	-	15	TRBJ1-2	TRBV15	CATSRDGLRKDGYTF	TGTGCCACCAGCAGAGATGGCCTACGGAAAGATGGCTACACCTTC
TRBD2	-	14	TRBJ2-1	TRBV6-4	CASSDSGGADEQFF	TGTGCCAGCAGTGACAGCGGGGGGGCAGATGAGCAGTTCTTC
-	once	15	TRBJ1-4	TRBV11-2	CASSLAGWGNEKLFF	TGTGCCAGCAGCTTAGCTGGCTGGGGTAATGAAAAACTGTTTTTT
-	-	16	TRBJ1-5	TRBV19	CASSIDAGSRNQPQHF	TGTGCCAGTAGTATAGACGCAGGGTCGAGGAATCAGCCCCAGCATTTT
-	-	15	TRBJ2-4	TRBV4-3	CASSLLEGSKNIQYF	TGCGCCAGCAGCCTCCTTGAGGGTAGCAAAAACATTCAGTACTTC
-	-	14	TRBJ1-1	TRBV11-2	CASSFGGPDTEAFF	TGTGCCAGCAGCTTTGGGGGCCCAGACACTGAAGCTTTCTTT